The clone carrying this TCR beta chain turned up a few times. The antigen is undetermined. This sample was included in a study of T cell responses to AZD1222 COVID-19 vaccine. Study outcomes and limitations: Increased Spike-specific TCR breadth and depth were observed after two AZD1222 doses. Repertoire collection took place solely once the T cell response had peaked.

Assay: immunoSEQ multiplex PCR; the TCRdb copy retains only in-frame clones and omits some. The sample contains 99,000 or so clones, roughly 85% of which appear only once. The CDR3 is 15 amino acids. V was shortened by 4 bases and J by 0 bases, with 10 bases between the two germline ends. Germline V lookup: CDR1 SGHDN, CDR2 FVKESK. The V and J genes are TRBV14 and TRBJ2-1; perhaps TRBD2 as D (7 bases). The sequence came from an adult in good health. This specimen consisted of peripheral blood, obtained on day 0 of AZD1222 vaccination. The DNA of the CDR3 is TGTGCCAGCAGCCCTCGGGGGGCCTCCTACAATGAGCAGTTCTTC. Its protein product is CASSPRGASYNEQFF.